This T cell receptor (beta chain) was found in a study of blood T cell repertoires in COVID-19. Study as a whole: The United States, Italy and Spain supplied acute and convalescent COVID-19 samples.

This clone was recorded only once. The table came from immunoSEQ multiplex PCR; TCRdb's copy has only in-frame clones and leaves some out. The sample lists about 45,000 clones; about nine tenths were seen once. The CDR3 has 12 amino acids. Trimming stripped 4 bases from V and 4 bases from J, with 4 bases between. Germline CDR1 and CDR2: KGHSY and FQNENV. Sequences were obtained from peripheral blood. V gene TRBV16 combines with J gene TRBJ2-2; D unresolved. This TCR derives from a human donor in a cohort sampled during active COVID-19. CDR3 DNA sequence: TGTGCCAGCAGCCCCGGCACCGGGGAGCTGTTTTTT. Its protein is CASSPGTGELFF.